The 4 T cell receptor beta chains reported below all come from one sample, sequenced in a study of early T cells in non-severe SARS-CoV-2 infection. A single record per CDR3 protein comes from TCRdb applying MiXCR to the 5' RACE reads. The table shows about 68,000 distinct CDR3 sequences, with 12% occurring only once. The sequenced sample was whole blood. The receptors originated from an adult who was a healthcare worker with PCR-confirmed SARS-CoV-2 infection or an uninfected control (not recorded which).

This clonotype has at least ten counts. The V and J genes are TRBV6-5 and TRBJ2-7; 12 bases are a match to TRBD2. The CDR3 length is 19 residues. Germline V gives CDR1 MNHEY, CDR2 SVGAGI. With 5 bases clipped from V and 0 bases from J, the junction kept 14 bases outside the gene matches. The CDR3, as DNA: TGTGCCAGCAGTCCCAACCTCGGACTAGCGGGGACCAGCTCCTACGAGCAGTACTTC. Protein: CASSPNLGLAGTSSYEQYF.

This clonotype was observed a few times. The V and J genes are TRBV18 and TRBJ2-1, with no clear D. The V and J ends lost 3 bases and 9 bases respectively, with 12 bases between them. Germline CDR1 KGHSH, CDR2 LQKENI. This CDR3 is 13 amino acids long. The CDR3 DNA sequence: TGTGCCAGCTCACCGTCGGTTGACGGTGAGCAGTTCTTC. It yields the protein CASSPSVDGEQFF.

V and J are TRBV5-1 and TRBJ2-5; no clear D gene. The V gene lost 4 bases and the J gene lost 2 bases, with 6 bases spanning the gap. CDR1 and CDR2 (germline): SGHRS, YFSETQ. The CDR3 totals 12 residues. The CDR3 reads CASSLEQETQYF. The CDR3 coding sequence is TGCGCCAGCAGCCTCGAACAAGAGACCCAGTACTTC.

This clonotype was counted at least ten times. This chain links TRBV12-3 or TRBV12-4 with TRBJ1-2; the D gene is possibly TRBD1 (6 bases). The CDR3 sequence is 15 residues long. V lost 5 bases and J 0 bases, leaving 13 bases between the germline ends. In DNA, the CDR3 is TGTGCCAGCAGTCCCTACAGGGTGTCTAACTATGGCTACACCTTC. Its translation: CASSPYRVSNYGYTF.